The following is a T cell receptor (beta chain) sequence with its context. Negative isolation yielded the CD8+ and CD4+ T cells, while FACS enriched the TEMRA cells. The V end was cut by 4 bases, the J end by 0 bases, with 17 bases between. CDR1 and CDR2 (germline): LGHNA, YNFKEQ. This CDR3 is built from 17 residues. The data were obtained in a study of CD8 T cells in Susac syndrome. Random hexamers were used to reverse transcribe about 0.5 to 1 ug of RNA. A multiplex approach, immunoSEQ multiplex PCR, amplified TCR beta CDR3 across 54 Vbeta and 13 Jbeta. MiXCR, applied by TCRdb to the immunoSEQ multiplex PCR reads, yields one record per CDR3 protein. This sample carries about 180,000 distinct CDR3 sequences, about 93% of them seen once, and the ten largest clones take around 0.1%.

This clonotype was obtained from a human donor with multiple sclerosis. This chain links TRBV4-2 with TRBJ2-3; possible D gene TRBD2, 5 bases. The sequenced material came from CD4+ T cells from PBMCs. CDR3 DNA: TGTGCCAGCAGCCCCCGGGCGGGCGGATTTAGCACAGATACGCAGTATTTT. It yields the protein CASSPRAGGFSTDTQYF.